The present entry profiles one T cell receptor beta chain with its context. Its antigen is unidentified. This sample was included in a study of a mutant IDH1 vaccine in newly diagnosed glioma. Across the study: Treated patients had a mean age of approximately 40 years and an approximately 62% male, around 40% female split.

TCRdb's copy holds only in-frame clones and misses some; the assay was immunoSEQ multiplex PCR. The table records tens of thousands of clones, around 83% of them present only once. Trimming pared 1 base from V and 4 bases from J, leaving 13 bases between. CDR1 and CDR2 from the germline V gene are MGHRA and YSYEKL. The length of the CDR3 is 15 residues. Time point noted: week 35, safety follow-up. What each vaccine dose contained was 300 ug of mutant IDH1 20-mer peptide, accompanied by topical imiquimod. The rearrangement joins TRBV4-1 to TRBJ2-5, with D tentatively TRBD1 (6 bases). This sample comprised PBMCs, obtained from a glioma patient whose treatment included an IDH1 peptide vaccine. The TCR sequence derives from a woman aged 50 to 60 with glioma. The CDR3 nucleotides are TGCGCCAGCAGCCAAGGCGTCCGGGACACAGAGACCCAGTACTTC. Translation: CASSQGVRDTETQYF.